What follows are 20 T cell receptor beta chains derived from one specimen sequenced in a study of shared T cell receptors in the human thymus. Sequencing was performed with immunoSEQ multiplex PCR; in TCRdb, only in-frame clones are kept and a portion is missing. The sample lists approximately 660,000 clones, 88% occurring once. The sample also formed part of further work on human thymus T cells.

The sequenced sample consisted of thymocytes. These receptors came from a boy under two years old with a congenital heart defect.

The chain employs TRBV7-4 and TRBJ2-1, with TRBD2 matching over 9 bases. J was trimmed by 7 bases and V by 5 bases; bases with no gene match: 24. This CDR3 contains 20 residues. Germline V CDR1 and CDR2: SGHVT, SQSDAQ. In DNA form, the CDR3 reads TGTGCCAGCAGCCCCCCCTCACTAGCGGGTGGACGACGGGCGAATAATGAGCAGTTCTTC. Protein: CASSPPSLAGGRRANNEQFF.

The rearrangement joins TRBV7-9 to TRBJ2-3; 10 bases are a match to TRBD2. CDR1 is SEHNR, CDR2 FQNEAQ, per germline (reference sequence). CDR3 length: 16 residues. The junction had 5 bases not matched to a gene; V was cut back by 5 bases and J by 0 bases. CDR3 nucleotides: TGTGCCAGCAGCGGAGCGACTAGCGGGAGCACAGATACGCAGTATTTT. Encoded protein: CASSGATSGSTDTQYF.

The chain has TRBV15 and TRBJ2-1, with 8 bases that match TRBD2. The trim removed 1 base at V and 6 bases at J, leaving 23 bases unmatched. The V gene's germline CDR1 is LNHNV and CDR2 YYDKDF (reference sequence). This CDR3 has 21 residues. CDR3 protein: CATSRGERGLLAGLTPNEQFF. DNA for the CDR3: TGTGCCACCAGCAGAGGGGAGAGAGGGCTATTAGCGGGGCTCACCCCCAATGAGCAGTTCTTC.

The chain combines TRBV6-1 with TRBJ1-1, with 9 bases that match TRBD1. This CDR3 spans 15 amino acids. From germline, CDR1 is MNHNS and CDR2 SASEGT. With V trimmed by 4 bases and J by 4 bases, 7 bases remained unmatched. The CDR3 reads CASSGGQGGLTEAFF. CDR3 in DNA: TGTGCCAGCAGTGGGGGACAGGGAGGGCTCACTGAAGCTTTCTTT.

The V call is TRBV6-1, the J call TRBJ2-7; 8 bases line up with TRBD2. Per germline, CDR1 MNHNS and CDR2 SASEGT. This CDR3 is 15 amino acids long. J lost 3 bases, V lost 7 bases, and 11 bases had no gene match. The CDR3 spells CASIPSGRKGYEQYF. In nucleotides, the CDR3 is TGTGCCAGCATACCGAGCGGGAGAAAGGGCTACGAGCAGTACTTC.

The CDR3 sequence: CASSGPEADTQYF. CDR3 DNA sequence: TGTGCCAGTAGCGGGCCCGAGGCAGATACGCAGTATTTT. The rearrangement joins TRBV27 to TRBJ2-3; TRBD2 matches at 7 bases. The CDR3 consists of 13 residues. Germline CDR1 and CDR2: MNHEY and SMNVEV (reference sequence). V was pared by 9 bases and J by 4 bases, with 7 bases of the junction left unmatched.

The table lists this clone with a count of one. CDR3 in amino acids: CAGWGRGTYEQYF. CDR3 sequence (DNA): TGTGCCGGATGGGGCAGGGGGACCTACGAGCAGTACTTC. The rearrangement uses TRBV6-4 and TRBJ2-7, with TRBD1 matching over 7 bases. V was pared by 11 bases and J by 2 bases, with 9 bases of the junction left unmatched. Germline V gene sequence: CDR1 MRHNA, CDR2 SNTAGT. This CDR3 comprises 13 residues.

The chain uses TRBV19 and TRBJ2-1; TRBD2 aligns across 8 bases. The V gene end was trimmed by 8 bases and the J gene end by 8 bases; junction bases not matched to a gene: 5. The CDR3 totals 12 residues. Germline V gene sequence: CDR1 LNHDA, CDR2 SQIVND (reference sequence). CDR3 in DNA: TGTGCCAGTGTGGACGGGGGGGATGAGCAGTTCTTC. This translates into CASVDGGDEQFF. The complete variable domain, with remaining parts taken from reference TRBV19 and TRBJ2-1, reads DGGITQSPKYLFRKEGQNVTLSCEQNLNHDAMYWYRQDPGQGLRLIYYSQIVNDFQKGDIAEGYSVSREKKESFPLTVTSAQKNPTAFYLCASVDGGDEQFFGPGTRLTVL.

This clone was found a few times. This chain connects TRBV19 to TRBJ1-3; 7 positions agree with TRBD1. Germline V gives CDR1 LNHDA, CDR2 SQIVND (reference sequence). The CDR3 has 17 residues. Trimming took 4 bases from V and 0 from J; bases not matched to a gene: 9. The CDR3 DNA sequence: TGTGCCAGTAGTACCCCTACAGGGGAGAGCTCTGGAAACACCATATATTTT. Amino acid sequence: CASSTPTGESSGNTIYF.

Notes on this clone: The junction does not match germline at one end; this may be a read error. In the same sample, other DNA sequences code for this CDR3. J is TRBJ1-1 and V is TRBV6-5; 10 bases fit TRBD1. This CDR3 is 14 amino acids long. Per the germline V gene, CDR1 is MNHEY and CDR2 is SVGAGI. The CDR3 DNA is TGTGCCAGCACCCGGGGGACAGGGGTCACTGAAGCCTTCTTT. The encoded protein is CASTRGTGVTEAFF.

Only one count was recorded for this clone. The chain carries TRBV11-2 and TRBJ1-2, with D unclear. V lost 5 bases and J lost 0, with 7 bases in between. The CDR3 spans 13 residues. Looked up from germline, CDR1 is SGHAT and CDR2 is FQNNGV. Here the CDR3 DNA reads TGTGCCAGCAGCGGGCGGGCTAACTATGGCTACACCTTC. Translating it yields CASSGRANYGYTF.

The rearrangement uses TRBV13 and TRBJ2-3; D unresolved. The CDR3 is 16 amino acids. From germline, CDR1 is PRHDT and CDR2 FYEKMQ (reference sequence). Trimming removed 6 bases from V and 0 bases from J, with 16 bases in between. The CDR3 DNA follows: TGTGCCAGCAGACAAATTTCCCGCCCAAGCACAGATACGCAGTATTTT. Translated: CASRQISRPSTDTQYF. The variable domain in full, with the rest retrieved from reference TRBV13 and TRBJ2-3, is AAGVIQSPRHLIKEKRETATLKCYPIPRHDTVYWYQQGPGQDPQFLISFYEKMQSDKGSIPDRFSAQQFSDYHSELNMSSLELGDSALYFCASRQISRPSTDTQYFGPGTRLTVL.

This clone turned up a few times. V is TRBV4-2 and J is TRBJ2-7; 10 bases agree with TRBD1. The CDR3 contains 15 residues. With 2 bases clipped from V and 0 bases from J, the junction kept 1 base outside the gene matches. Germline V gene sequence: CDR1 LGHNA, CDR2 YNFKEQ. In DNA form, the CDR3 reads TGTGCCAGCAGCCAACGGGACAGGGGCTCCTACGAGCAGTACTTC. Residues: CASSQRDRGSYEQYF.

The CDR3 DNA reads as TGTGCCAGCACGTCTTGGGTTCTCGACAGGGGGCGATTTGGCAATCAGCCCCAGCATTTT. Residues: CASTSWVLDRGRFGNQPQHF. V gene TRBV28 combines with J gene TRBJ1-5; 10 bases line up with TRBD1. V lost 7 bases, J lost 2 bases, and 20 bases stayed unmatched. Germline V gene lookup returns CDR1 MDHEN and CDR2 SYDVKM. The CDR3 contains 20 residues.

The chain carries TRBV5-1 and TRBJ1-3; the D gene is possibly TRBD1 (5 bases). V was cut by 0 bases and J by 5 bases, with 9 bases left in between. The CDR3 runs 14 residues. CDR1 SGHRS and CDR2 YFSETQ come from the germline V gene. CDR3 in DNA: TGCGCCAGCAGCTTGGGCCCAGGGCGAAACACCATATATTTT. The encoded protein is CASSLGPGRNTIYF.

The rearrangement uses TRBV19 and TRBJ2-2; weak D call: TRBD1 (7 bases). CDR3 size: 17 residues. Germline V lookup: CDR1 LNHDA, CDR2 SQIVND (reference sequence). Trimming removed 0 bases at V and 4 bases at J, with 15 bases between. CDR3 bases: TGTGCCAGTAGTATAGAAGGCAGGGGGAGGCTCACCGGGGAGCTGTTTTTT. Translation: CASSIEGRGRLTGELFF.

The gene calls are TRBV7-2 and TRBJ2-7; 15 bases are a match to TRBD2. From germline, CDR1 is SGHTA and CDR2 FQGNSA. The CDR3 length is 16 residues. V shed 4 bases, J shed 4 bases, and the junction held 5 bases outside the gene matches. The CDR3: CASSYGLAGGKYEQYF. CDR3 DNA sequence: TGTGCCAGCAGCTACGGACTAGCGGGGGGGAAATACGAGCAGTACTTC.

This chain joins TRBV2 and TRBJ1-2; tentative D call: TRBD1 (5 bases). This CDR3 has 12 residues. CDR1 is SNHLY, CDR2 FYNNEI, per germline. V lost 9 bases to trimming and J lost 4 bases, with 12 bases between them. The CDR3 DNA is TGTGCCAGGGGGGGGGTTGTCTATGGCTACACCTTC. Protein product: CARGGVVYGYTF.

The chain is built from TRBV5-6 and TRBJ2-1, with D tentatively TRBD2 (7 bases). The CDR3 is 16 amino acids. The V and J ends lost 3 bases and 6 bases respectively, with 19 bases between them. CDR1 and CDR2 from the germline V gene are SGHDT and YYEEEE. Here the CDR3 reads CASSCAPAGAGNEQFF. In DNA, the CDR3 is TGTGCCAGCAGCTGCGCCCCGGCGGGGGCGGGCAATGAGCAGTTCTTC.

This chain connects TRBV5-8 to TRBJ2-4; 14 positions match TRBD2. This CDR3 contains 16 residues. Germline CDR1 SGHTS, CDR2 YDEGEE. The ends lost 3 bases at V and 8 bases at J; junction bases unmatched: 7. The CDR3 region has the DNA TGTGCCAGCAGCTCCGGGACTAGCGGGAGTTATCACATTCAGTACTTC. Residues: CASSSGTSGSYHIQYF.